This T cell receptor (beta chain) comes out of a study of Ad26.COV2.S vaccination and SARS-CoV-2 variants. Noted treatment: around 19 received Ad26.COV2.S at low or high dose, single or two shots; a few received placebo; per-sample allocation not given. Collection of the samples took place on day 63 after the first injection of vaccine or placebo. In Boston, an adult donor aged 18-55 years took part. J was trimmed by 6 bases and V by 6 bases; bases with no gene match: 5. The CDR3 length is 13 residues. Germline CDR1 and CDR2: LGHNT and FRNRAP. The repertoire was sequenced with immunoSEQ multiplex PCR; TCRdb's copy has only in-frame clones and lacks some. Of hundreds of thousands of clones in the sample, roughly 90% were seen once.

The chain joins TRBV12-5 to TRBJ1-2; 9 positions agree with TRBD1. The sample here was peripheral blood, taken in a trial of Ad26.COV2.S vaccine versus placebo. The sequence was obtained from a person between 18 and 65 years old who received the Ad26.COV2.S COVID-19 vaccine or a placebo. CDR3: CASGSRTGDGYTF. CDR3 nucleotide sequence: TGTGCTAGTGGCTCCCGGACAGGGGATGGCTACACCTTC.